The 10 T cell receptor beta chains below come from one sample, sequenced in a study of blood T cell repertoires in COVID-19. Produced via immunoSEQ multiplex PCR; TCRdb's table is partial and in-frame only. The sample lists some 270,000 clones, 65% to 90% seen once, with 9.1% in the top ten. The sequenced material came from PBMCs or T cells enriched from blood (not recorded which). These receptor sequences come from a woman aged 45-59 years with acute COVID-19.

The gene calls are TRBV10-2 and TRBJ1-5; unclear D gene. The CDR3 length is 17 residues. Germline-derived CDR1 and CDR2 are WSHSY and SAAADI. V lost 4 bases to trimming and J lost 2 bases, with 18 bases between them. CDR3 protein: CASSGGLPWPGNQPQHF. CDR3 bases: TGCGCCAGCAGTGGCGGGCTCCCCTGGCCGGGCAATCAGCCCCAGCATTTT.

This chain connects TRBV15 to TRBJ1-1; 9 bases match TRBD1. J gave up 10 bases and V 0 bases, and 12 bases lay outside the gene matches. From germline, CDR1 is LNHNV and CDR2 YYDKDF (reference sequence). This CDR3 has 16 amino acids. As DNA, the CDR3 is TGTGCCACCAGCAGAGATTTGACAGGGGGGAGAGAGGGAGCTTTCTTT. Translated, it gives CATSRDLTGGREGAFF.

The V call is TRBV30, the J call TRBJ1-2; 7 bases line up with TRBD1. This CDR3 has 14 residues. Germline V gives CDR1 GTSNPN, CDR2 SVGIG (reference sequence). J gave up 5 bases and V 1 base, and 7 bases lay outside the gene matches. CDR3 DNA sequence: TGTGCCTGGAGTGCTACAGGGGTAGGGTATGGCTACACCTTC. Its protein product is CAWSATGVGYGYTF.

The genes are TRBV7-9 and TRBJ2-5, with D perhaps matching TRBD2 (5 bases). This CDR3 has 15 residues. Trimming pared 0 bases from V and 2 bases from J, leaving 10 bases between. Germline CDR1 SEHNR, CDR2 FQNEAQ (reference sequence). The CDR3 DNA reads TGTGCCAGCAGCTTAGCGCTAGCACATCAAGAGACCCAGTACTTC. Its protein is CASSLALAHQETQYF.

The chain has TRBV12-5 and TRBJ2-5; tentatively, D is TRBD2 (5 bases). Germline loops: CDR1 LGHNT, CDR2 FRNRAP. V dropped 7 bases and J dropped 5 bases, with 11 bases sitting between them. The CDR3 sequence is 12 residues long. The CDR3 reads CASALGVETQYF. The CDR3 bases are TGTGCTAGTGCCCTGGGAGTGGAGACCCAGTACTTC.

This chain connects TRBV6-2 or TRBV6-3 to TRBJ2-7; the match to TRBD1 covers 7 bases. With 2 bases clipped from V and 3 bases from J, the junction kept 13 bases outside the gene matches. Germline V gene lookup returns CDR1 MNHEY and CDR2 SVGEGT. This CDR3 spans 17 amino acids. The CDR3 is CASSYTQGEHRRYEQYF. Here the CDR3 DNA reads TGTGCCAGCAGTTACACCCAGGGGGAACATCGGCGCTACGAGCAGTACTTC.

This chain connects TRBV19 to TRBJ1-5; 7 positions agree with TRBD1. Germline V gene lookup returns CDR1 LNHDA and CDR2 SQIVND (reference sequence). V shed 7 bases, J shed 1 base, and the junction held 7 bases outside the gene matches. The CDR3 runs to 15 residues. The CDR3 DNA sequence: TGTGCCAGTACGCCGACAGGGAAAAGCAATCAGCCCCAGCATTTT. Protein product: CASTPTGKSNQPQHF.

This clone was observed once. The chain recombines TRBV19 with TRBJ1-5, with D unresolved. This CDR3 is 14 amino acids long. V lost 5 bases and J lost 9, with 17 bases in between. Germline V gives CDR1 LNHDA, CDR2 SQIVND (reference sequence). CDR3 nucleotides: TGTGCCAGTAGTTTGGTTCGGCAGGCAGCGCCCCAGCATTTT. Residues: CASSLVRQAAPQHF.

This clone was counted only a few times. This chain joins TRBV19 and TRBJ2-2, with 7 nucleotides matching TRBD2. The V segment lost 5 bases and the J segment 6 bases; nucleotides outside the gene matches: 9. CDR1 is LNHDA, CDR2 SQIVND, per germline (reference sequence). This CDR3 has 15 residues. The CDR3 sequence: CASSLSLAVPGELFF. As DNA, the CDR3 is TGTGCCAGTAGTTTGAGCCTAGCGGTACCCGGGGAGCTGTTTTTT.

The chain recombines TRBV7-8 with TRBJ1-5, with TRBD1 matching over 9 bases. The CDR3 spans 20 residues. J was trimmed by 6 bases and V by 1 base; bases with no gene match: 19. Looked up from germline, CDR1 is SGHVS and CDR2 is FQNEAQ. The CDR3 bases are TGTGCCAGCAGCTTAGAGATAGCCGGGACAGGGATTGGGGCTGGTCAGCCCCAGCATTTT. Its translation: CASSLEIAGTGIGAGQPQHF.